A selection of T cell receptor beta chains follows, all from one sample in a study of Tregs in tolerant kidney transplant recipients. Some clones are missing from TCRdb's copy, which holds only in-frame ones; the method was immunoSEQ multiplex PCR. The profile shows 20,000 to 25,000 clones, 81% of them singletons. The sequences come from CD8+ T cells from blood (PBMCs), collected 6 months after the transplant. Receptors were obtained from a human patient who received a combined kidney and bone marrow transplant. The T cells may partly be graft donor cells. CDR3s include the opening cysteine and the closing phenylalanine or tryptophan. The order of the fields is J gene, clone size, D gene, V gene, CDR3 protein, CDR3 DNA. D genes are given only for firm matches. Rows may omit the clone size; those that give it use once, few, many or a size class.

>TRBJ2-7|few|-|TRBV5-6
CASSLGRSYEQYF
TGTGCCAGCAGCTTGGGCAGGTCCTACGAGCAGTACTTC
>TRBJ2-5|-|-|TRBV7-3
CASSLSGEETQYF
TGTGCCAGCAGCTTATCAGGGGAAGAGACCCAGTACTTC
>TRBJ2-1|few|-|TRBV2
CASSDTTQSSYNEQFF
TGTGCCAGCAGTGATACTACCCAGAGCTCCTACAATGAGCAGTTCTTC
>TRBJ2-1|-|-|TRBV10-2
CATQKGFGGINEQFF
TGCGCCACCCAGAAGGGATTCGGCGGGATCAATGAGCAGTTCTTC
>TRBJ2-3|-|TRBD2|TRBV7-6
CASSATRSSGRTDTQYF
TGTGCCAGCAGCGCGACACGTTCTAGCGGCCGCACAGATACGCAGTATTTT
>TRBJ2-1|-|-|TRBV4-1
CASSQGSNEQFF
TGCGCCAGCAGCCAAGGCAGCAATGAGCAGTTCTTC
>TRBJ2-5|-|TRBD2|TRBV6-1
CASRGTRGETQYF
TGTGCCAGCAGAGGGACTAGAGGCGAGACCCAGTACTTC
>TRBJ1-1|-|TRBD1|TRBV27
CASSLFIVQGAMAEAFF
TGTGCCAGCAGTTTATTTATCGTACAGGGGGCGATGGCTGAAGCTTTCTTT
>TRBJ1-5|-|-|TRBV7-8
CASSLGTSRNQPQHF
TGTGCCAGCAGCTTAGGGACATCTCGCAATCAGCCCCAGCATTTT
>TRBJ2-3|-|-|TRBV5-1
CASSLELVRDTQYF
TGCGCCAGCAGCTTGGAACTGGTAAGAGATACGCAGTATTTT
>TRBJ2-7|-|TRBD1|TRBV11-3
CASSPGGTYEQYF
TGTGCCAGCAGCCCAGGGGGCACCTACGAGCAGTACTTC
>TRBJ1-1|-|-|TRBV11-2
CASSFPSLSKDSGTEAFF
TGTGCCAGCAGCTTCCCCTCTCTCTCTAAGGATTCGGGCACTGAAGCTTTCTTT
>TRBJ1-2|-|TRBD1|TRBV27
CASSLQGADGYTF
TGTGCCAGCAGTTTACAGGGGGCGGATGGCTACACCTTC
>TRBJ2-1|-|-|TRBV4-3
CASSQGNLLLYNEQFF
TGCGCCAGCAGCCAAGGAAATTTACTCCTCTACAATGAGCAGTTCTTC
>TRBJ2-7|-|-|TRBV7-6
CASSFTDSSSEQYF
TGTGCCAGCAGCTTTACGGACTCCTCCTCTGAGCAGTACTTC
>TRBJ1-1|-|TRBD1|TRBV30
CAWSATGDTEAFF
TGTGCCTGGAGTGCGACAGGGGACACTGAAGCTTTCTTT
>TRBJ2-5|-|-|TRBV7-3
CAPRDLETQYF
TGTGCCCCGCGGGACTTAGAGACCCAGTACTTC
>TRBJ1-5|-|-|TRBV5-5
CASSPRPNSNQPQHF
TGTGCCAGCAGCCCCAGGCCGAATAGCAATCAGCCCCAGCATTTT
>TRBJ2-1|-|TRBD1|TRBV28
CASTGGSEQFF
TGTGCCAGCACAGGGGGAAGTGAGCAGTTCTTC
>TRBJ1-1|-|TRBD1|TRBV13
CAIMDREGMNTEAFF
TGTGCCATTATGGACAGGGAGGGGATGAACACTGAAGCTTTCTTT
>TRBJ2-5|-|TRBD2|TRBV4-1
CASSQMGGRAYQETQYF
TGCGCCAGCAGCCAAATGGGGGGGAGGGCGTACCAAGAGACCCAGTACTTC
>TRBJ2-1|-|-|TRBV27
CASSPPSLNPNEQFF
TGTGCCAGCAGTCCCCCTAGCCTGAACCCCAATGAGCAGTTCTTC
>TRBJ1-1|-|-|TRBV5-6
CASSLAGVQASTEAFF
TGTGCCAGCAGCTTGGCCGGGGTCCAGGCGAGCACTGAAGCTTTCTTT
>TRBJ2-4|-|-|TRBV30
CAWKRLAGIQYF
TGTGCCTGGAAACGGCTAGCTGGCATTCAGTACTTC
>TRBJ1-2|-|TRBD1|TRBV2
CASRETGQGGYTF
TGTGCCAGCAGGGAGACAGGGCAAGGTGGCTACACCTTC
>TRBJ2-2|-|-|TRBV14
CASSQAPVPGTGELFF
TGTGCCAGCAGCCAAGCCCCGGTCCCGGGGACCGGGGAGCTGTTTTTT
>TRBJ1-1|-|-|TRBV30
CAWMTGVTNTEAFF
TGTGCCTGGATGACCGGAGTCACGAACACTGAAGCTTTCTTT
>TRBJ2-3|once|TRBD1|TRBV25-1
CASSRQGPDTQYF
TGTGCCAGCAGTCGACAGGGCCCAGATACGCAGTATTTT
>TRBJ1-4|-|TRBD1|TRBV4-3
CASSQGQGARDEKLFF
TGCGCCAGCAGCCAAGGGCAGGGGGCTCGGGATGAAAAACTGTTTTTT
>TRBJ2-3|-|-|TRBV2
CASSAPGVTDTQYF
TGTGCCAGCAGTGCCCCAGGGGTCACAGATACGCAGTATTTT
>TRBJ2-7|-|-|TRBV6-1
CATEGELHYEQYF
TGTGCCACCGAGGGGGAACTCCACTACGAGCAGTACTTC
>TRBJ2-2|-|TRBD2|TRBV7-9
CASSSTSLAGGNTGELFF
TGTGCCAGCAGCTCTACATCCCTAGCGGGGGGAAACACCGGGGAGCTGTTTTTT
>TRBJ2-5|-|-|TRBV7-6
CASSQRRGETQYF
TGTGCCAGCAGCCAACGCCGGGGAGAGACCCAGTACTTC
>TRBJ2-7|few|TRBD1|TRBV7-3
CASSPGTGGDSYEQYF
TGTGCCAGCAGCCCGGGGACAGGGGGCGACTCCTACGAGCAGTACTTC
>TRBJ2-1|few|TRBD1|TRBV7-9
CASSPGQGAFNEQFF
TGTGCCAGCAGCCCCGGACAGGGGGCTTTTAATGAGCAGTTCTTC
>TRBJ2-1|-|-|TRBV4-3
CASSQDPPSAGNEQFF
TGCGCCAGCAGCCAAGATCCCCCTAGCGCGGGTAATGAGCAGTTCTTC
>TRBJ2-3|-|TRBD2|TRBV7-3
CASSLVGGEDTDTQYF
TGTGCCAGCAGCCTCGTGGGGGGGGAAGACACAGATACGCAGTATTTT
>TRBJ2-7|once|TRBD1|TRBV6-5
CASSYSTGNEQYF
TGTGCCAGCAGTTACTCGACAGGGAACGAGCAGTACTTC
>TRBJ2-1|-|TRBD2|TRBV11-1
CASSLGELAGQFF
TGTGCCAGCAGCTTAGGAGAACTAGCGGGGCAGTTCTTC
>TRBJ2-1|-|TRBD1|TRBV27
CASSSPGQGSNEQFF
TGTGCCAGCAGTTCCCCGGGACAGGGGAGCAATGAGCAGTTCTTC
>TRBJ2-3|-|-|TRBV9
CASSPPNSQAQYF
TGTGCCAGCAGCCCTCCTAATTCCCAAGCGCAGTATTTT
>TRBJ1-1|-|-|TRBV7-9
CASSLPGTEAFF
TGTGCCAGCAGCCTCCCGGGCACTGAAGCTTTCTTT
>TRBJ2-7|-|-|TRBV10-3
CAIWEGAPYEQYF
TGTGCCATCTGGGAAGGGGCCCCCTACGAGCAGTACTTC
>TRBJ1-2|-|TRBD1|TRBV5-6
CASSLSARQGSGYGYTF
TGTGCCAGCAGCTTGTCCGCACGACAGGGATCAGGCTATGGCTACACCTTC
>TRBJ2-1|few|TRBD2|TRBV11-2
CASSLAFGVAGGLHNEQFF
TGTGCCAGCAGCTTAGCCTTTGGGGTAGCGGGGGGACTACACAATGAGCAGTTCTTC
>TRBJ2-7|-|-|TRBV9
CASSVATGLEQYF
TGTGCCAGCAGCGTAGCTACCGGTCTTGAGCAGTACTTC
>TRBJ1-1|-|-|TRBV30
CAWTTGLSEAFF
TGTGCCTGGACGACGGGGTTAAGTGAAGCTTTCTTT
>TRBJ2-7|once|TRBD1|TRBV7-9
CASSSTGTGPTKQYF
TGTGCCAGCAGCTCGACCGGGACAGGTCCTACGAAGCAGTACTTC
>TRBJ1-2|-|TRBD1|TRBV25-1
CASSAGTAYGYTF
TGTGCCAGCAGTGCCGGGACAGCGTATGGCTACACCTTC
>TRBJ2-5|-|-|TRBV7-8
CASSLGQRLSETQYF
TGTGCCAGCAGCTTAGGACAGAGATTGTCAGAGACCCAGTACTTC
>TRBJ1-1|-|-|TRBV5-5
CASSLGASTEAFF
TGTGCCAGCAGCTTGGGTGCGTCGACTGAAGCTTTCTTT
>TRBJ2-7|-|TRBD1|TRBV9
CASSAGTGGYEQYF
TGTGCCAGCAGCGCAGGTACAGGGGGTTACGAGCAGTACTTC
>TRBJ1-6|once|-|TRBV7-3
CASSHRDDNSPLHF
TGTGCCAGCAGCCACAGGGACGATAATTCACCCCTCCACTTT